A single sample gave rise to the 11 T cell receptor beta chains below, sequenced in a study of STAT5B mutations in CD4+ large granular lymphocyte leukemia. The protocol was immunoSEQ multiplex PCR, while the TCRdb copy is restricted to in-frame clones and leaves out a portion. The sample shows some 30,000 clones, roughly three quarters of them seen only once. The sequencing sample was made of CD4+ T cells from blood buffy coats. These receptors were taken from a human donor in good health.

The rearrangement joins TRBV5-1 to TRBJ1-3; 7 bases match TRBD1. V shed 4 bases, J shed 0 bases, and the junction held 7 bases outside the gene matches. The germline V gene has CDR1 SGHRS and CDR2 YFSETQ. The CDR3 runs 16 residues. The CDR3 DNA sequence: TGCGCCAGCAGCCCTCTAGGACAGGACTCTGGAAACACCATATATTTT. Translating gives CASSPLGQDSGNTIYF.

The rearrangement joins TRBV7-9 to TRBJ2-7; TRBD1 aligns across 9 bases. This CDR3 spans 14 amino acids. Germline V CDR1 and CDR2: SEHNR, FQNEAQ (reference sequence). With V trimmed by 7 bases and J by 5 bases, 9 bases remained unmatched. In DNA form, the CDR3 reads TGTGCCAGCACGACGGGTCGGACAGGGGACGAGCAGTACTTC. The encoded protein is CASTTGRTGDEQYF.

The chain joins TRBV5-8 to TRBJ2-5; D may be TRBD2 (6 bases). Germline lookup yields CDR1 SGHTS and CDR2 YDEGEE. V dropped 4 bases and J dropped 1 base, with 11 bases sitting between them. This CDR3 comprises 14 residues. CDR3 sequence reads: CASSVGGGQETQYF. The CDR3 DNA follows: TGTGCCAGCAGCGTGGGAGGTGGCCAAGAGACCCAGTACTTC.

V usage is TRBV7-9 and J usage is TRBJ2-1; 7 bases agree with TRBD2. The germline V gene has CDR1 SEHNR and CDR2 FQNEAQ (reference sequence). The CDR3 sequence is 17 residues long. V lost 5 bases, J lost 4 bases, and 14 bases stayed unmatched. The CDR3 coding sequence is TGTGCCAGCAGCCCCCCTCTTCGGCTAGCGGTATACAATGAGCAGTTCTTC. It is translated as CASSPPLRLAVYNEQFF.

This chain connects TRBV6-5 to TRBJ2-6; D is possibly TRBD1 or TRBD2 (6 bases each). V lost 11 bases and J lost 4, with 18 bases in between. CDR1 MNHEY and CDR2 SVGAGI come from the germline V gene. The CDR3 covers 15 residues. CDR3 DNA sequence: TGTGCCGCCGGGGGCTCACCTTCCGGGGCCAACGTCCTGACTTTC. Translated: CAAGGSPSGANVLTF.

This chain links TRBV27 with TRBJ2-5, with D unresolved. CDR3 length: 11 residues. Germline CDR1 and CDR2: MNHEY and SMNVEV (reference sequence). The ends were cut back, 3 bases at V and 13 bases at J, with 12 bases in the middle. DNA for the CDR3: TGTGCCAGCAGTTTTCGGGCCCCCCGGTACTTC. Protein product: CASSFRAPRYF.

V gene TRBV7-8 combines with J gene TRBJ2-7, with D possibly matching TRBD1 (6 bases). The germline V gene has CDR1 SGHVS and CDR2 FQNEAQ. This CDR3 has 14 amino acids. The V and J ends lost 5 bases and 2 bases respectively, with 13 bases between them. The CDR3 DNA reads TGTGCCAGCAGCCTAACAGGGAGAACCTACGAGCAGTACGTC. It is translated as CASSLTGRTYEQYV.

This chain links TRBV7-9 with TRBJ1-5; the D is unclear. Germline loops: CDR1 SEHNR, CDR2 FQNEAQ (reference sequence). This CDR3 has 11 amino acids. V lost 4 bases and J 9 bases, leaving 7 bases between the germline ends. CDR3: CASSCLGPQHF. CDR3 nucleotide sequence: TGTGCCAGCAGCTGCCTGGGGCCCCAGCATTTT.

J is TRBJ2-6 and V is TRBV28, with D possibly being TRBD2 (6 bases). The germline gives CDR1 MDHEN, CDR2 SYDVKM. The CDR3 is made up of 17 amino acids. The V end lost 3 bases, the J end lost 4 bases, and 16 bases lay between the germline ends. As DNA, the CDR3 is TGTGCCAGCAGTTTCTCTGTCGGGGGTTCCGGGGCCAACGTCCTGACTTTC. As protein: CASSFSVGGSGANVLTF.

The chain employs TRBV11-2 and TRBJ2-5; 8 bases line up with TRBD2. Trimming cost V 5 bases and J 5 bases; bases outside gene matches: 13. The CDR3 has 16 residues. The germline gives CDR1 SGHAT, CDR2 FQNNGV. The chain's CDR3 is CASSRSGAPPRETQYF. DNA for the CDR3: TGTGCCAGCAGCCGTAGCGGGGCCCCCCCCCGGGAGACCCAGTACTTC.

The CDR3 reads CASSEQGSNYGYTF. CDR3 in DNA: TGCGCCAGCAGCGAACAGGGATCTAACTATGGCTACACCTTC. The rearrangement uses TRBV5-1 and TRBJ1-2; TRBD1 is a possible D gene (6 bases). The CDR3 has 14 residues. Trimming pared 4 bases from V and 0 bases from J, leaving 10 bases between. Germline V lookup: CDR1 SGHRS, CDR2 YFSETQ.